This T cell receptor beta chain was sequenced in a study of blood T cell repertoires in COVID-19. Study in general: Sites in the United States, Italy and Spain provided acute and convalescent COVID-19 samples. The cDNA or gDNA used as material had been derived from T cells, B-cell-depleted T cells, or PBMCs.

Germline lookup yields CDR1 SQVTM and CDR2 ANQGSEA. The CDR3 runs to 13 residues. V shed 6 bases and J 4 bases; nucleotides not matched to a gene: 8. In the study's own analysis: Amplification of reference gene primers provided the estimated nucleated cell counts. Produced via immunoSEQ multiplex PCR; TCRdb's table is partial and in-frame only. For V, J and clone size, that table is used; D and trimming come from the DNA. The data show more than 150,000 clones, about 85% seen once. This receptor was obtained from a woman aged 25-40 years who had recovered from COVID-19. The chain joins TRBV29-1 to TRBJ1-2; TRBD1 matches at 7 bases. Sequencing used PBMCs or T cells enriched from blood (not recorded which). CDR3 sequence reads: CSVDQGDAYGYTF. The DNA for the CDR3 is TGCAGCGTGGACCAGGGGGACGCCTATGGCTACACCTTC. Variable domain in full (rest from reference TRBV29-1 and TRBJ1-2): SAVISQKPSRDICQRGTSLTIQCQVDSQVTMMFWYRQQPGQSLTLIATANQGSEATYESGFVIDKFPISRPNLTFSTLTVSNMSPEDSSIYLCSVDQGDAYGYTFGSGTRLTVV.